This T cell receptor beta chain was found in a study of T cells in Graves' hyperthyroidism and ophthalmopathy. Study outcomes and limitations: In the blood, most expanded thyroid clonotypes above 0.001 appeared as well. The model anticipated ophthalmopathy a median approximately 6.6 months pre-onset.

It was RNA transcripts that yielded the amplified TCR beta CDR3 regions. HTBI primers drove first-round RT-PCR of the TCR CDR3. Using its own MiXCR run on the multiplex PCR reads, TCRdb lists one record per CDR3 protein. This sample has about 720,000 distinct CDR3 sequences, with roughly 15% found just once. Newly diagnosed hyperthyroidism patients aged 18 to 65 years had disease lasting under 2 months. Only a few counts were recorded for this clonotype. The antigen remains undetermined. Trimming took 6 bases from V and 7 from J, leaving 9 bases between them. CDR1 MGHDK and CDR2 SYGVNS come from the germline V gene. The length of the CDR3 is 12 residues.

The chain carries TRBV25-1 and TRBJ1-4, with D hard to call. The sample comprised blood. The receptor comes from a man between 18 and 35 years old with Graves' hyperthyroidism. CDR3 coding DNA: TGTGCCAGCAGCACCGACGGTGAAAAACTGTTTTTT. It translates to CASSTDGEKLFF. Full variable domain (rest looked up from reference TRBV25-1 and TRBJ1-4): EADIYQTPRYLVIGTGKKITLECSQTMGHDKMYWYQQDPGMELHLIHYSYGVNSTEKGDLSSESTVSRIRTEHFPLTLESARPSHTSQYLCASSTDGEKLFFGSGTQLSVL.